This T cell receptor (beta chain) was captured in a study of blood T cell repertoires in COVID-19. Study context: Spain, Italy and the United States supplied samples that represented acute and convalescent COVID-19. The analysed material was cDNA or gDNA that came from T cells, B-cell-depleted T cells, or PBMCs.

This clone was picked up a small number of times. In the authors' methods: Amplification of reference gene primers was used by the study to estimate nucleated cell counts. Clones were sequenced by immunoSEQ multiplex PCR, and TCRdb holds only the in-frame ones, with some missing. V and J calls and clone size are given by that table; D and trimming were obtained from the DNA. The data hold tens of thousands of clones, with about nine tenths observed a single time. Patients in Seattle were enrolled during active infection, then followed longitudinally. The CDR3 runs 15 residues. Germline loops: CDR1 SGHKS, CDR2 YYEKEE (reference sequence). Trimming removed 0 bases from V and 6 bases from J, with 15 bases in between.

What was sequenced was peripheral blood. The V and J genes are TRBV5-5 and TRBJ1-2; TRBD1 might be the D (6 bases). The sequence was collected from a woman at least 80 years old with COVID-19, enrolled during active disease. CDR3 DNA: TGTGCCAGCAGCTTGGTCTCCGGGACACTGGATGGCTACACCTTC. Translating it yields CASSLVSGTLDGYTF.